This TCR beta chain was sequenced for a study of preoperative IRX-2 immunotherapy in early breast cancer. Germline V gene lookup returns CDR1 SGHAT and CDR2 FQDESV (reference sequence). The V segment lost 5 bases and the J segment 5 bases; nucleotides outside the gene matches: 4. The CDR3 runs to 16 residues. Noted treatment: preoperative locoregional IRX-2 cytokine immunotherapy. Preoperative locoregional IRX-2 cytokine immunotherapy was tested in the phase Ib source study. The repertoire was sequenced with immunoSEQ multiplex PCR; TCRdb's copy has only in-frame clones and lacks some. The sample holds 40,000 or so clones; just under 95% are singletons and the top ten take over 1.5%.

The receptor was isolated from a human donor with breast cancer. Source: tumor tissue, taken after IRX-2 immunotherapy. V and J are TRBV11-1 and TRBJ2-2; 14 bases fit TRBD2. This CDR3 is CASSATSGGGTGELFF. In DNA, the CDR3 is TGTGCCAGCAGCGCGACTAGCGGGGGGGGAACCGGGGAGCTGTTTTTT.